The rows below give T cell receptor beta chains drawn from one sample of a study of cytomegalovirus exposure and HLA in healthy donors. Sequencing was performed with immunoSEQ multiplex PCR; in TCRdb, only in-frame clones are kept and a portion is missing. The sample records more than 150,000 clones, about four fifths being singletons. Sequenced: PBMCs. These TCRs come from a girl aged 10-17 years in good health and CMV-seropositive. Both conserved end residues are part of each CDR3. The D gene is left open where the match is weak. Some rows have no size entry. The others give once, few or many, or a class for an expanded clone.

size	V	D	J	CDR3	DNA
NA	TRBV6-6	NA	TRBJ1-1	CASRDTDRPNTEAFF	TGTGCCAGCAGAGACACCGACAGACCGAACACTGAAGCTTTCTTT
NA	TRBV5-4	TRBD1	TRBJ2-2	CASSLRTGGGTGELFF	TGTGCCAGCAGCTTGAGGACAGGGGGAGGGACCGGGGAGCTGTTTTTT
NA	TRBV4-1	NA	TRBJ2-1	CASSQRDLSYNEQFF	TGCGCCAGCAGCCAAAGGGACTTATCCTACAATGAGCAGTTCTTC
once	TRBV27	NA	TRBJ2-3	CASRARSAGFGDTQYF	TGTGCCAGCAGGGCCCGGTCGGCAGGGTTTGGAGATACGCAGTATTTT
NA	TRBV6-1	TRBD1	TRBJ2-7	CASNLGGTGEQYF	TGTGCCAGCAATTTAGGGGGGACAGGCGAGCAGTACTTC
NA	TRBV7-6	TRBD1	TRBJ2-7	CASSLDRGPDEQYF	TGTGCCAGCAGCTTAGATAGGGGGCCTGACGAGCAGTACTTC
NA	TRBV27	TRBD2	TRBJ2-7	CASRRLAGTYEQYF	TGTGCCAGCAGACGACTAGCGGGGACCTACGAGCAGTACTTC
NA	TRBV18	TRBD1	TRBJ2-1	CASSSDRVEQFF	TGTGCCAGCTCGTCAGACAGGGTTGAGCAGTTCTTC
NA	TRBV5-4	NA	TRBJ1-2	CASSLGTENYGYTF	TGTGCCAGCAGCTTGGGGACAGAGAACTATGGCTACACCTTC
NA	TRBV30	TRBD1	TRBJ1-2	CAWSQTGINYGYTF	TGTGCCTGGAGTCAGACAGGGATCAACTATGGCTACACCTTC
NA	TRBV11-3	NA	TRBJ2-3	CASSPDGGSTDTQYF	TGTGCCAGCAGCCCCGATGGGGGGAGCACAGATACGCAGTATTTT
NA	TRBV15	TRBD1	TRBJ2-7	CATNNRGTHEQYF	TGTGCCACCAACAACAGGGGAACCCACGAGCAGTACTTC
NA	TRBV27	NA	TRBJ1-1	CASRGMMNTEAFF	TGTGCCAGTAGAGGGATGATGAACACTGAAGCTTTCTTT
NA	TRBV4-3	TRBD1	TRBJ1-2	CASSPPTMTGSDGYTF	TGCGCCAGCAGCCCGCCAACTATGACAGGGTCGGATGGCTACACCTTC
NA	TRBV6-9	NA	TRBJ1-5	CASSSDSQPQHF	TGTGCCAGCAGTTCTGACAGTCAGCCCCAGCATTTT
NA	TRBV4-1	TRBD1	TRBJ1-3	CASSLRGQPSGNTIYF	TGCGCCAGCAGCCTACGGGGACAGCCCTCTGGAAACACCATATATTTT
NA	TRBV11-3	NA	TRBJ2-7	CASTPRSRDEQYF	TGTGCCAGCACCCCAAGGTCCAGGGACGAGCAGTACTTC
NA	TRBV6-5	TRBD1	TRBJ2-3	CASRPQGLRDTQYF	TGTGCCAGCAGACCACAGGGGTTGAGAGATACGCAGTATTTT
NA	TRBV19	NA	TRBJ1-3	CASSNTQNPGNTIYF	TGTGCCAGTAGTAATACACAGAACCCTGGAAACACCATATATTTT
NA	TRBV19	NA	TRBJ1-4	CASRGFGGPNEKLFF	TGTGCCAGTAGGGGCTTCGGGGGGCCTAATGAAAAACTGTTTTTT
NA	TRBV4-3	NA	TRBJ2-1	CASSQDAGGNGVGEQFF	TGCGCCAGCAGCCAAGATGCGGGTGGGAACGGGGTTGGAGAGCAGTTCTTC
NA	TRBV19	NA	TRBJ1-6	CASTTGDLGAPLHF	TGTGCCAGTACTACCGGGGACTTGGGGGCACCCCTCCACTTT
once	TRBV7-9	TRBD2	TRBJ2-5	CASRTSGGLQETQYF	TGTGCCAGCAGAACTAGCGGGGGCCTCCAAGAGACCCAGTACTTC
NA	TRBV30	TRBD1	TRBJ1-5	CAWSVGQGAVGNQPQHF	TGTGCCTGGAGCGTGGGGCAGGGGGCTGTTGGCAATCAGCCCCAGCATTTT
NA	TRBV29-1	NA	TRBJ1-2	CSALAGRNYGYTF	TGCAGCGCCCTGGCAGGGCGCAACTATGGCTACACCTTC
NA	TRBV9	TRBD1	TRBJ2-1	CASSPYRGTYNEQFF	TGTGCCAGCAGCCCGTACAGGGGCACCTACAATGAGCAGTTCTTC
NA	TRBV4-3	NA	TRBJ2-1	CASSQLGSNNEQFF	TGCGCCAGCAGCCAACTAGGGAGCAACAATGAGCAGTTCTTC
NA	TRBV9	TRBD2	TRBJ2-3	CASSTRTSGVDTQYF	TGTGCCAGCAGCACCCGGACTAGCGGGGTAGATACGCAGTATTTT
NA	TRBV11-3	NA	TRBJ2-3	CASSPGLSRITDTQYF	TGTGCCAGCAGCCCAGGACTCTCGCGTATCACAGATACGCAGTATTTT
NA	TRBV7-2	TRBD1	TRBJ2-1	CASSLRQGEYNEQFF	TGTGCCAGCAGCTTAAGACAGGGGGAGTACAATGAGCAGTTCTTC
NA	TRBV10-3	TRBD2	TRBJ2-3	CAIQAGFTDTQYF	TGTGCCATCCAAGCGGGGTTCACAGATACGCAGTATTTT
NA	TRBV6-6	TRBD1	TRBJ1-1	CASIGQGATEAFF	TGTGCCAGCATCGGGCAGGGGGCCACTGAAGCTTTCTTT
NA	TRBV6-6	NA	TRBJ1-4	CASRDILATNEKLFF	TGTGCCAGCAGGGACATCCTTGCAACTAATGAAAAACTGTTTTTT
NA	TRBV7-9	TRBD2	TRBJ2-3	CANTLADTDTQYF	TGTGCCAATACTCTAGCGGACACAGATACGCAGTATTTT
NA	TRBV4-3	NA	TRBJ1-5	CASSQDRFSNQPQHF	TGCGCCAGCAGCCAAGACCGGTTTAGCAATCAGCCCCAGCATTTT
NA	TRBV30	NA	TRBJ1-5	CAWGTGMGNQPQHF	TGTGCCTGGGGCACAGGGATGGGCAATCAGCCCCAGCATTTT
few	TRBV5-6	NA	TRBJ1-4	CASSAKPGGYNEKLFF	TGTGCCAGCAGCGCCAAACCGGGAGGATATAATGAAAAACTGTTTTTT